This T cell receptor (beta chain) was sequenced during a study of regulatory T cells in long-lasting Graves disease. Study overall: Newly diagnosed Graves' patients took antithyroid drugs under 3 months. Whole-study results and caveats: A limited number of samples was an acknowledged limitation.

Time point defined: newly diagnosed GD, antithyroid drugs for less than 3 months. From PBMCs, RNA was extracted and then used to make the TCR library. The CDR3 consists of 14 residues. Germline V lookup: CDR1 SGDLS, CDR2 YYNGEE. V lost 6 bases, J lost 0 bases, and 9 bases lay in between. About this clonotype: Its specificity is not known.

Construction of TCR beta libraries relied on iRepertoire HTBI primers and on Arm-PCR targeting CDR3 regions. TCRdb re-analysed the multiplex PCR reads in MiXCR, keeping a single row per CDR3 protein. The data contain about 540,000 distinct CDR3 sequences, roughly 14% of them seen just once; the ten biggest clones take up roughly 10%. The same data also went into a second study, on T cells in Graves' hyperthyroidism and ophthalmopathy.

The chain has TRBV9 and TRBJ2-2; unclear D gene. Material: peripheral blood mononuclear cells (PBMCs), obtained at new diagnosis, from a patient treated with antithyroid drugs. This TCR was recovered from a man aged 25-45 years with Graves disease. CDR3 region: CASTNRPNTGELFF. In nucleotides, the CDR3 is TGTGCCAGCACCAACAGACCGAACACCGGGGAGCTGTTTTTT.